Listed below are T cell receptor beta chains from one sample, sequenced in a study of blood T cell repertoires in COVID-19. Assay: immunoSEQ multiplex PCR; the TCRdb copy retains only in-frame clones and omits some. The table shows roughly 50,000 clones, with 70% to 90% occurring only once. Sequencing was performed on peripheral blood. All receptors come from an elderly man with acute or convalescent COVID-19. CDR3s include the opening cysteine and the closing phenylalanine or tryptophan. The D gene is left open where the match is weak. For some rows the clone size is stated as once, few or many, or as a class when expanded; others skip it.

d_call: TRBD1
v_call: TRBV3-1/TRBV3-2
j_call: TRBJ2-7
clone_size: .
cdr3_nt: TGTGCCAGCAGCCAAGATAGTAGGGGGCACGAGCAGTACTTC
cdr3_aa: CASSQDSRGHEQYF

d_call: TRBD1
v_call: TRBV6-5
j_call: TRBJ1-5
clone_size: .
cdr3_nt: TGTGCCAGCAGTCCCCGGGACAGGGGAAGGCCCCAGCATTTT
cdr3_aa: CASSPRDRGRPQHF

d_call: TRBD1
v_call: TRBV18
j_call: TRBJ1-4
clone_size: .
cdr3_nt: TGTGCCAGCTCACCGGACAGGGGGTCTAATGAAAAACTGTTTTTT
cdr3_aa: CASSPDRGSNEKLFF

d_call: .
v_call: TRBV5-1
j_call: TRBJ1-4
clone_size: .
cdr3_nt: TGCGCCAGCAGCCTTCCCATGGGGGCCCGTGGTGAAAAACTGTTTTTT
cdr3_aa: CASSLPMGARGEKLFF

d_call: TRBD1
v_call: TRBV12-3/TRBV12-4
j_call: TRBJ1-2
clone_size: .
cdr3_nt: TGTGCCAGCAGTCTCCAGGGGGTAGATGGCTACACCTTC
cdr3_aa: CASSLQGVDGYTF

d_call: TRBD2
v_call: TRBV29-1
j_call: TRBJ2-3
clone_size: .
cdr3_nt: TGCAGCGTTGCCGCCGGGACGCGGGGGACAGATACGCAGTATTTT
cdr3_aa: CSVAAGTRGTDTQYF

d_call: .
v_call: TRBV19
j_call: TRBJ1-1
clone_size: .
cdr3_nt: TGTGCCAGTAAGGGGATCCCCCCCATGAACACTGAAGCTTTCTTT
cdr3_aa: CASKGIPPMNTEAFF

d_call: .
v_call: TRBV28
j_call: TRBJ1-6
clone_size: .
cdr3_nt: TGTGCCAGCAGTACCCGGACCGCCCGGGGTTCACCCCTCCACTTT
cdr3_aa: CASSTRTARGSPLHF

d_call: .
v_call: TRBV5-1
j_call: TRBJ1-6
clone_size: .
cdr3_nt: TGCGCCAGCAGCTTGATCCAGGGTGGTGATAATTCACCCCTCCACTTT
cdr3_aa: CASSLIQGGDNSPLHF

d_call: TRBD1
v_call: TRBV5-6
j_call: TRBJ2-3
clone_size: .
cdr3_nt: TGTGCCAGCAGTTTTGGGACAGGTTACACAGATACGCAGTATTTT
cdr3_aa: CASSFGTGYTDTQYF

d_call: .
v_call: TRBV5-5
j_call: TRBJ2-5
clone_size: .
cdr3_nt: TGTGCCAGCAGCCCTGGGACTTGGGAGACCCAGTACTTC
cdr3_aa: CASSPGTWETQYF

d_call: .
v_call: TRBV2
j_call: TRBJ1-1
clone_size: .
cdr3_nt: TGTGCCAGCAGTGTCGAACAGGGAAACACTGAAGCTTTCTTT
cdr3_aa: CASSVEQGNTEAFF

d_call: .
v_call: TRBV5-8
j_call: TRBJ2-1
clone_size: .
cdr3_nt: TGTGCCAGCAGCTTAAGGGACATTGGTTACAATGAGCAGTTCTTC
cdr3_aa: CASSLRDIGYNEQFF

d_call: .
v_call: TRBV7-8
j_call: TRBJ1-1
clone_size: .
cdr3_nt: TGTGCCAGCAGCTTAGCGCCAGGATGGGTTGGCACTGAAGCTTTCTTT
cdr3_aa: CASSLAPGWVGTEAFF

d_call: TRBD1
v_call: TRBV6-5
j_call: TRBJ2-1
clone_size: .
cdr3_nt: TGTGCCAGCAGTTTGGACCGGGACAGCTACAATGAGCAGTTCTTC
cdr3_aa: CASSLDRDSYNEQFF

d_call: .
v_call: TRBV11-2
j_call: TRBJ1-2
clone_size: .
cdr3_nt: TGTGCCAGCAGCTTAGCCGGGGGGTTCTATGGCTACACCTTC
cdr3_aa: CASSLAGGFYGYTF

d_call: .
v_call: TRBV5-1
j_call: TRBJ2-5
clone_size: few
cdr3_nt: TGCGCCAGCAGCTTGATGCCACAGGGACAAGAGACCCAGTACTTC
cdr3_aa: CASSLMPQGQETQYF

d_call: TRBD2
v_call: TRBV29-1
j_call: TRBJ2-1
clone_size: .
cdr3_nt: TGCAGCGTCCGGACTAGCGGGGGACCCTCCTACAATGAGCAGTTCTTC
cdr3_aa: CSVRTSGGPSYNEQFF

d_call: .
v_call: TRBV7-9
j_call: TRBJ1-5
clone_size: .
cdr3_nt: TGTGCCAGCAGTGCAGGTAATGGTAATCAGCCCCAGCATTTT
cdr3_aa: CASSAGNGNQPQHF

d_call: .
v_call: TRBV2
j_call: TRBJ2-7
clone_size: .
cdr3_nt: TGTGCCAGCAGTGGAGCTGGGTTGGCTAGCCCTAACTACGAGCAGTACTTC
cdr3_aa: CASSGAGLASPNYEQYF

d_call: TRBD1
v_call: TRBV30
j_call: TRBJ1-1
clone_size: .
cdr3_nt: TGTGCCTGGAGCTCCTCCGGGACAGCTGAAGCTTTCTTT
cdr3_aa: CAWSSSGTAEAFF

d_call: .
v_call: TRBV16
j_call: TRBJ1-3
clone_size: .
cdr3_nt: TGTGCCAGCAGCCTCCTGGCACAGGGCCTCTCTGGAAACACCATATATTTT
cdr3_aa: CASSLLAQGLSGNTIYF

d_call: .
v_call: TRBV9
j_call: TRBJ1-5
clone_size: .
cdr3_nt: TGTGCCAGCAGCGTAGAGGCAGGACTAAATCAGCCCCAGCATTTT
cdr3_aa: CASSVEAGLNQPQHF

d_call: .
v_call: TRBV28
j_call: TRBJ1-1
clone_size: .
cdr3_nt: TGTGCCAGCAGGGGCGTAATGAACACTGAAGCTTTCTTT
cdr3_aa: CASRGVMNTEAFF

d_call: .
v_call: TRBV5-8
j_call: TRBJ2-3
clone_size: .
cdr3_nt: TGTGCTGCCCCGGGAGATACGCAGTATTTT
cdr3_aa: CAAPGDTQYF

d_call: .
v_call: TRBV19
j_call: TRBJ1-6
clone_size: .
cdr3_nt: TGTGCCAGTATGGCAGGGTCCTATAATTCACCCCTCCACTTT
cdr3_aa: CASMAGSYNSPLHF